Each of the 23 T cell receptor beta chains below was sequenced from the same sample in a study of T cells after yellow fever vaccination. A single record per CDR3 protein comes from TCRdb applying MiXCR to the 5' RACE reads. Of about 99,000 distinct CDR3 sequences listed, about 5.8% were seen once; the top ten hold 35% to 50%. The material sequenced was CD8+ T cells sorted from PBMCs, taken 10 days after the yellow fever booster vaccination. These receptors were taken from a young man who received the YFV17D yellow fever vaccine.

This clonotype was detected a few times. This sequence joins TRBV7-3 and TRBJ2-3; weak D call: TRBD1 (6 bases). V gave up 5 bases and J gave up 6 bases, with 15 bases separating them. CDR3 length equals 14 residues. In germline, CDR1 is SGHTA, CDR2 FQGTGA. CDR3 sequence reads: CASSQGGWGDTQYF. CDR3 DNA sequence: TGTGCCAGCAGCCAAGGGGGATGGGGGGATACGCAGTATTTT.

The gene calls are TRBV4-1 and TRBJ1-1, with D possibly being TRBD1 (5 bases). Germline CDR1 MGHRA, CDR2 YSYEKL. Trimming removed 1 base at V and 6 bases at J, with 9 bases between. This CDR3 is built from 13 residues. Here the CDR3 reads CASSQGFRAEAFF. The CDR3 region has the DNA TGCGCCAGCAGCCAAGGCTTCAGGGCTGAAGCTTTCTTT.

V is TRBV7-9 and J is TRBJ1-3; D uncertain. The V end lost 5 bases, the J end lost 4 bases, and 12 bases lay between the germline ends. Germline values: CDR1 SEHNR, CDR2 FQNEAQ (reference sequence). The CDR3 extends over 14 amino acids. This CDR3 reads CASSQPGWGNTIYF. The CDR3 coding sequence is TGTGCCAGCAGCCAACCGGGTTGGGGAAACACCATATATTTT.

This clonotype occurred many times. V gene TRBV3-1 combines with J gene TRBJ2-5, with TRBD1 matching 7 bases. Trimming cost V 1 base and J 2 bases; bases outside gene matches: 7. The germline gives CDR1 LGHDT, CDR2 YNNKEL (reference sequence). The CDR3 consists of 16 residues. CDR3 bases: TGTGCCAGCAGCCAAGGGGGGCCAGGGGGACAAGAGACCCAGTACTTC. Amino acids: CASSQGGPGGQETQYF.

This clonotype was seen ten or more times. J is TRBJ2-2 and V is TRBV12-3 or TRBV12-4; D might be TRBD1 or TRBD2, each matching 5 bases. The CDR3 runs 14 residues. V was cut by 3 bases and J by 2 bases, with 7 bases left in between. The CDR3 DNA reads as TGTGCCAGCAGTTTGGGGGACAACACCGGGGAGCTGTTTTTT. Its protein is CASSLGDNTGELFF.

The chain carries TRBV20-1 and TRBJ2-5; D is possibly TRBD2 (5 bases). Germline-derived CDR1 and CDR2 are DFQATT and SNEGSKA (reference sequence). The CDR3 is 13 amino acids. With 6 bases removed from V and 2 bases from J, the gap between germline ends came to 13 bases. CDR3 amino acids: CSANYGGQETQYF. CDR3 DNA sequence: TGCAGTGCAAACTACGGAGGTCAAGAGACCCAGTACTTC.

This clonotype has a handful of counts. The CDR3 reads CASSSGGNEQFF. The CDR3 coding sequence is TGTGCCAGCAGCTCAGGTGGCAATGAGCAGTTCTTC. The gene calls are TRBV9 and TRBJ2-1; no definite D call. The CDR3 runs to 12 residues. Looked up from germline, CDR1 is SGDLS and CDR2 is YYNGEE. V was cut by 4 bases and J by 6 bases, with 8 bases left in between.

This clonotype was observed many times. The chain has TRBV7-9 and TRBJ2-7; no firm D call. Per the germline V gene, CDR1 is SEHNR and CDR2 is FQNEAQ (reference sequence). V was cut by 1 base and J by 4 bases, with 11 bases left in between. This CDR3 comprises 14 residues. DNA of the CDR3: TGTGCCAGCAGCTTAGAAGGGTCTAGGTACGAGCAGTACGTC. It encodes CASSLEGSRYEQYV.

This clonotype was observed a handful of times. The CDR3 loop reads CASSLGPTGNTEAFF. Written as DNA, the CDR3 is TGCGCCAGCAGCTTGGGGCCGACAGGGAACACTGAAGCTTTCTTT. The chain carries TRBV5-1 and TRBJ1-1; the D gene is possibly TRBD1 (6 bases). The CDR3 has 15 residues. The germline CDR1 and CDR2 sequences are SGHRS and YFSETQ. The V and J ends lost 0 bases and 1 base respectively, with 10 bases between them. Using reference TRBV5-1 and TRBJ1-1 for the parts outside the CDR3, the full variable domain is KAGVTQTPRYLIKTRGQQVTLSCSPISGHRSVSWYQQTPGQGLQFLFEYFSETQRNKGNFPGRFSGRQFSNSRSEMNVSTLELGDSALYLCASSLGPTGNTEAFFGQGTRLTVV.

This clonotype was found a few times. The V gene is TRBV5-5, the J gene TRBJ1-2, with a possible D match to TRBD1 (6 bases). The CDR3 spans 15 residues. Between the trimmed V and J ends, which lost 2 bases and 1 base, there was a span of 12 bases. Germline V CDR1 and CDR2: SGHKS, YYEKEE (reference sequence). The CDR3 sequence: CASSFRGHNNYGYTF. The CDR3 nucleotides read TGTGCCAGCAGCTTCCGGGGACATAATAACTATGGCTACACCTTC.

Only a few counts were recorded for this clonotype. This chain connects TRBV2 to TRBJ1-2, with D unclear. The germline gives CDR1 SNHLY, CDR2 FYNNEI. This CDR3 has 10 amino acids. Trimming pared 6 bases from V and 8 bases from J, leaving 7 bases between. The CDR3 coding sequence is TGTGCCAGCAGAGCTGGCGGCTACACCTTC. Its protein is CASRAGGYTF.

This rearrangement joins TRBV29-1 to TRBJ2-2; D is ambiguous. This CDR3 contains 13 residues. The V end lost 4 bases, the J end lost 2 bases, and 8 bases lay between the germline ends. Germline V CDR1 and CDR2: SQVTM, ANQGSEA. CDR3 region: CSVVGRNTGELFF. The CDR3 region has the DNA TGCAGCGTTGTAGGCAGAAACACCGGGGAGCTGTTTTTT.

CDR3 sequence reads: CSARGEDWTEAFF. The CDR3 DNA sequence: TGCAGTGCTAGAGGAGAAGATTGGACTGAAGCTTTCTTT. The chain combines TRBV20-1 with TRBJ1-1; D gene unclear. Germline V lookup: CDR1 DFQATT, CDR2 SNEGSKA (reference sequence). V was clipped by 1 base and J by 5 bases, with 11 bases between them. There are 13 residues in the CDR3.

The chain is built from TRBV4-2 and TRBJ1-3; TRBD1 agrees at 7 bases. CDR1 and CDR2 from the germline V gene are LGHNA and YNFKEQ. The CDR3 totals 15 residues. J was trimmed by 3 bases and V by 0 bases; bases with no gene match: 2. The CDR3 nucleotides are TGTGCCAGCAGCCAAGAGACAGGGAGTGGAAACACCATATATTTT. Protein product: CASSQETGSGNTIYF.

This clonotype has only a few counts. The chain uses TRBV6-2 or TRBV6-3 and TRBJ1-1, with TRBD1 as a possible D gene (5 bases). In germline, CDR1 is MNHEY, CDR2 SVGEGT. V gave up 6 bases and J gave up 0 bases, with 20 bases separating them. The CDR3 spans 17 residues. In DNA form, the CDR3 reads TGTGCCAGCAGGCATCGGGGGACCCTGGCCATGAACACTGAAGCTTTCTTT. Residues: CASRHRGTLAMNTEAFF.

There are a few counts of this clonotype. The chain uses TRBV27 and TRBJ1-5; tentatively, D is TRBD1 (6 bases). The CDR3 is 16 residues long. Germline CDR1 and CDR2: MNHEY and SMNVEV (reference sequence). The V gene lost 3 bases and the J gene lost 5 bases, with 17 bases spanning the gap. As DNA, the CDR3 is TGTGCCAGCAGTTTCTCCTGGAAAAGGGGGGATCAGCCCCAGCATTTT. This encodes CASSFSWKRGDQPQHF.

This clonotype has more than one count but fewer than ten. This chain uses TRBV27 with TRBJ2-5, with TRBD2 matching over 8 bases. This CDR3 comprises 13 residues. J lost 5 bases, V lost 6 bases, and 5 bases had no gene match. CDR1 is MNHEY, CDR2 SMNVEV, per germline (reference sequence). CDR3 loop: CASRKAGDETQYF. The CDR3 coding sequence is TGTGCCAGCAGAAAAGCGGGGGATGAGACCCAGTACTTC.

The chain joins TRBV7-2 to TRBJ1-4; D is unclear. Germline CDR1 is SGHTA and CDR2 is FQGNSA. The CDR3 is 15 residues long. V lost 3 bases, J lost 7 bases, and 15 bases lay in between. The CDR3 here is CASSFGVRSAEKLFF. The CDR3 DNA reads as TGTGCCAGCAGCTTTGGGGTCCGCTCTGCTGAAAAACTGTTTTTT.

This clonotype was seen a handful of times. The chain couples TRBV9 to TRBJ2-3, with 12 positions matching TRBD2. V shed 0 bases and J 4 bases; nucleotides not matched to a gene: 3. Germline CDR1 SGDLS, CDR2 YYNGEE. There are 16 residues in the CDR3. The CDR3 loop is CASSVGTSGAADTQYF. The CDR3 DNA is TGTGCCAGCAGCGTAGGGACTAGCGGGGCGGCAGATACGCAGTATTTT.

This sequence joins TRBV29-1 and TRBJ2-1; TRBD1 is a possible D gene (6 bases). The CDR3 length is 12 residues. The ends were cut back, 2 bases at V and 7 bases at J, with 9 bases in the middle. Germline V gene data show CDR1 as SQVTM and CDR2 as ANQGSEA. The DNA for the CDR3 is TGCAGCGTTGAAACTCAGGGGAATGAGCAGTTCTTC. Translation: CSVETQGNEQFF.

This chain joins TRBV20-1 and TRBJ2-2; TRBD1 might be the D (6 bases). V lost 5 bases and J lost 1, with 11 bases in between. The CDR3 is 14 amino acids. CDR1 and CDR2 (germline): DFQATT, SNEGSKA (reference sequence). The CDR3, as DNA: TGCAGTGCTGAACCGGGACAGAACACCGGGGAGCTGTTTTTT. This encodes CSAEPGQNTGELFF.

This clonotype was recorded many times. The CDR3 nucleotides read TGTGCCATCAGTGAGTTACTCCAGGGAGAGACCCAGTACTTC. Translating gives CAISELLQGETQYF. The chain couples TRBV10-3 to TRBJ2-5; a possible D gene is TRBD1 (5 bases). The CDR3 is 14 residues long. Trimming cost V 1 base and J 4 bases, with 10 bases left between them. Germline CDR1 and CDR2: ENHRY and SYGVKD.

This clonotype was seen more than once but under ten times. The genes are TRBV7-3 and TRBJ1-1, with D hard to call. Germline lookup yields CDR1 SGHTA and CDR2 FQGTGA. Trimming shortened V by 5 bases and J by 1 base, and 8 bases separated the two germline ends. The CDR3 is 13 residues long. CDR3 region: CASSLYKNTEAFF. CDR3 in DNA: TGTGCCAGCAGCCTGTACAAGAACACTGAAGCTTTCTTT.